Listed here are 12 T cell receptor beta chains from one sample, sequenced in a study of blood T cells in healthy people across ages. Primers used in a second PCR of about 6 to 11 cycles were a sample-barcoded 5' primer and a J-beta primer mix. TCRdb re-called the 5' RACE reads through MiXCR, storing one row per CDR3 protein. The sample has 1.2 million to 1.5 million distinct CDR3 sequences, 45% to 70% seen once. The sample consisted of blood. The receptor source for this set is a man aged 18 to 29 in good health.

V gene TRBV6-1 combines with J gene TRBJ2-3; TRBD2 is a possible D gene (6 bases). The CDR3 sequence is 16 residues long. Germline CDR1 MNHNS, CDR2 SASEGT. Deletions cut 5 bases from V and 2 bases from J, with 17 bases between. The CDR3 is CASSKAIGGPTDTQYF. The CDR3 DNA follows: TGTGCCAGCAGTAAGGCTATCGGGGGTCCCACAGATACGCAGTATTTT.

This clonotype was found a few times. The genes are TRBV10-3 and TRBJ1-2, with D maybe TRBD1 (5 bases). V was pared by 11 bases and J by 8 bases, with 18 bases between. Germline V lookup: CDR1 ENHRY, CDR2 SYGVKD. The CDR3 consists of 12 residues. The CDR3 here is CAPSWGWKGYTF. In nucleotides, the CDR3 is TGTGCCCCGAGCTGGGGCTGGAAGGGCTACACCTTC.

This clonotype was recorded a few times. This chain links TRBV7-6 with TRBJ2-7; 10 nucleotides line up with TRBD1. The CDR3 totals 17 residues. Germline V CDR1 and CDR2: SGHVS, FNYEAQ. The V and J ends lost 4 bases and 2 bases, in that order; junction bases with no gene match: 11. The CDR3 DNA reads as TGTGCCAGCAGCTCGGGACAGGGGTTGATAGGGACCTACGAGCAGTACTTC. It codes for CASSSGQGLIGTYEQYF.

This clonotype was detected only a few times. The CDR3 sequence: CASSLRDSGRAHNEQFF. The CDR3 nucleotides read TGCGCCAGCAGCTTGCGAGATAGCGGGAGGGCCCACAATGAGCAGTTCTTC. This chain joins TRBV5-1 and TRBJ2-1, with 11 bases fitting TRBD2. Germline V gene sequence: CDR1 SGHRS, CDR2 YFSETQ. The CDR3 is 17 residues long. Germline trimming cut 1 base from V and 5 bases from J; bases unmatched to any gene: 8.

CDR3 nucleotides: TGTGCCACCACCGGGGACACCTACAATGAGCAGTTCTTC. It encodes CATTGDTYNEQFF. The V and J genes are TRBV15 and TRBJ2-1; tentative D call: TRBD1 (6 bases). V was pared by 7 bases and J by 2 bases, with 9 bases between. Looked up from germline, CDR1 is LNHNV and CDR2 is YYDKDF (reference sequence). The CDR3 spans 13 residues.

This clonotype was seen a few times. The chain is built from TRBV29-1 and TRBJ2-7; maybe TRBD1 (5 bases). This CDR3 has 14 amino acids. Germline V gene lookup returns CDR1 SQVTM and CDR2 ANQGSEA. V lost 4 bases and J 5 bases, leaving 18 bases between the germline ends. The chain's CDR3 is CSVGFKGRVDEQYF. CDR3 nucleotides: TGCAGCGTTGGGTTTAAAGGCAGGGTCGACGAGCAGTACTTC.

V and J are TRBV7-2 and TRBJ1-1, with a tentative D call TRBD1 (6 bases). The V end was cut by 5 bases, the J end by 1 base, with 11 bases between. CDR3 length: 14 amino acids. Looked up from germline, CDR1 is SGHTA and CDR2 is FQGNSA. DNA of the CDR3: TGTGCCAGCAGCCGCAACAGGGAGAACACTGAAGCTTTCTTT. Amino acid sequence: CASSRNRENTEAFF.

The chain combines TRBV29-1 with TRBJ1-4, with D unclear. Germline loops: CDR1 SQVTM, CDR2 ANQGSEA. The CDR3 runs to 12 residues. Trimming took 4 bases from V and 8 from J, leaving 11 bases between them. This CDR3 reads CSVASLAEKLFF. The CDR3 DNA is TGCAGCGTTGCGAGTCTGGCAGAAAAACTGTTTTTT.

The chain combines TRBV5-7 with TRBJ2-5, with unresolved D. TRBV5-7 is reported as an ORF; its role is uncertain. Trimming stripped 0 bases from V and 1 base from J, with 10 bases between. The CDR3 runs to 15 residues. The DNA for the CDR3 is TGTGCCAGCAGCTTGGCCGGGCAACCCCAAGAGACCCAGTACTTC. Encoded protein: CASSLAGQPQETQYF.

In this sample, this clonotype turned up a few times. V gene TRBV29-1 combines with J gene TRBJ2-1; D is perhaps TRBD1 (5 bases). V lost 4 bases, J lost 4 bases, and 11 bases lay in between. The CDR3 length is 13 residues. CDR1 and CDR2 (germline): SQVTM, ANQGSEA. The CDR3 reads CSVGGRRYNEQFF. The CDR3 DNA reads as TGCAGCGTTGGGGGCAGGCGATACAATGAGCAGTTCTTC.

This chain uses TRBV4-1 with TRBJ1-2; weak D call: TRBD1 (6 bases). Per germline, CDR1 MGHRA and CDR2 YSYEKL. This CDR3 contains 12 residues. Trimming left V 6 bases short and J 5 bases short, with 10 bases between. The CDR3 DNA is TGCGCCAGCAGTGAGGGGGTATATGGCTACACCTTC. Protein: CASSEGVYGYTF.

This clonotype was recorded a few times. V is TRBV29-1 and J is TRBJ2-7; 11 bases align to TRBD2. Germline V CDR1 and CDR2: SQVTM, ANQGSEA. This CDR3 spans 18 amino acids. The V gene end was trimmed by 4 bases and the J gene end by 0 bases; junction bases not matched to a gene: 14. The DNA of the CDR3 is TGCAGCGTTGCAGGTGAACTAGCGGGAGATAAGGACTCCTACGAGCAGTACTTC. Encoded protein: CSVAGELAGDKDSYEQYF.